A selection of T cell receptor beta chains follows, all from one sample in a study of cytomegalovirus exposure and HLA in healthy donors. Some clones are missing from TCRdb's copy, which holds only in-frame ones; the method was immunoSEQ multiplex PCR. The sample consists of some 200,000 clones, 80% of them appearing once. What was sequenced was PBMCs. Receptor source: a boy younger than 18 in good health and CMV-seronegative. Both conserved end residues are part of each CDR3. A D gene is named only where the DNA matches it firmly. Size tells how often a clone was seen (once, few, many) or the class of an expanded clone, and some rows leave it out.

v_gene	j_gene	d_gene	abundance	CDR3nt	CDR3aa
TRBV13	TRBJ2-3	-	few	TGTGCCAGCAGCCTCGGGGGGCAGGTTACGCAGTATTTT	CASSLGGQVTQYF
TRBV7-2	TRBJ2-2	-	-	TGTGCCAGCAGCTTAGCCAGCGGGTTCGACACCGGGGAGCTGTTTTTT	CASSLASGFDTGELFF
TRBV30	TRBJ2-1	-	-	TGTGCCTGGAGTGGGACAGTGGGAATTATGGGGAATGAGCAGTTCTTC	CAWSGTVGIMGNEQFF
TRBV2	TRBJ1-6	-	-	TGTGCCAGCAGTGAAGCGACTTACCATAATTCACCCCTCCACTTT	CASSEATYHNSPLHF
TRBV19	TRBJ2-6	-	-	TGTGCCAGTAGTATAGTTTTCAGCTCTGGGGCCAACGTCCTGACTTTC	CASSIVFSSGANVLTF
TRBV25-1	TRBJ1-2	TRBD1	-	TGTGCCAGCAGTGAGGGACAGGGGGCGTGCGGCTACACCTTC	CASSEGQGACGYTF
TRBV30	TRBJ1-1	-	-	TGTGCCTGGAGCCCTAAGGGGGTCCGTATCGGGATTCTTAGGGTGGAAGCTTTCTTT	CAWSPKGVRIGILRVEAFF
TRBV6-1	TRBJ2-2	-	-	TGTGCCATTTCTGACCAGGGTCGCACCGGGGAGCTGTTTTTT	CAISDQGRTGELFF
TRBV2	TRBJ1-6	-	-	TGTGCCAGCAGTGATGGGGCAGGGCGATTACCCCTCCACTTT	CASSDGAGRLPLHF
TRBV2	TRBJ2-3	-	-	TGTGCCAGCAGTCTAACAGGGAGCACAGATACGCAGTATTTT	CASSLTGSTDTQYF
TRBV19	TRBJ2-2	TRBD2	-	TGTGCCAGTAGCTCTAGCGGGGTTAACACCGGGGAGCTGTTTTTT	CASSSSGVNTGELFF
TRBV5-6	TRBJ1-2	-	few	TGTGCCAGCAGCTTGGGCCCCGCCCGGGTTGGTGGCTACACCTTC	CASSLGPARVGGYTF
TRBV2	TRBJ2-1	-	-	TGTGCCAGCAGTGACGGAATAGCCAATGAGCAGTTCTTC	CASSDGIANEQFF
TRBV30	TRBJ1-2	TRBD1	-	TGTGCCTGGAGTCAACAGGGGTATGGCTACACCTTC	CAWSQQGYGYTF
TRBV23-1	TRBJ2-5	-	-	TGCGCCAGCAGTCTGGGGGGAAAATGGGAGACCCAGTACTTC	CASSLGGKWETQYF